Below are 9 T cell receptor beta chains sequenced from a single sample in a study of cytomegalovirus exposure and HLA in healthy donors. This PCR relied on a set of 60 Vbeta primers and 13 Jbeta primers. This table comes from immunoSEQ multiplex PCR, and its TCRdb copy is limited to in-frame clones, with some not included. The sample has about 120,000 clones, 75% to 90% seen once. Sequenced sample: PBMCs. The receptor source for this set is a young man in good health and CMV-seropositive.

The V gene is TRBV6-6, the J gene TRBJ1-6, with TRBD1 matching over 8 bases. There are 16 residues in the CDR3. The ends lost 2 bases at V and 10 bases at J; junction bases unmatched: 10. Germline CDR1 and CDR2: MNHNY and SVGAGI (reference sequence). CDR3 sequence reads: CASSYVGGQGGSPLHF. CDR3 DNA: TGTGCCAGCAGTTACGTTGGAGGACAGGGCGGATCACCCCTCCACTTT.

The CDR3 loop reads CAWSVRGGGNTIYF. The CDR3 nucleotides read TGTGCCTGGAGTGTCCGGGGAGGTGGAAACACCATATATTTT. The chain carries TRBV30 and TRBJ1-3; no clear D. V lost 0 bases, J lost 3 bases, and 9 bases lay in between. The CDR3 has 14 residues. Germline V gene data show CDR1 as GTSNPN and CDR2 as SVGIG (reference sequence).

The V call is TRBV28, the J call TRBJ2-7; 10 nucleotides line up with TRBD2. CDR1 and CDR2 from the germline V gene are MDHEN and SYDVKM. The CDR3 length is 17 residues. V was clipped by 5 bases and J by 7 bases; unmatched bases: 17. The DNA of the CDR3 is TGTGCCAGCAGTCTGACCCCCTATCTAGCGGGGGCGGGTGAGCAGTACTTC. This gives the protein CASSLTPYLAGAGEQYF.

The V and J genes are TRBV7-9 and TRBJ2-7; 8 bases align to TRBD1. Trimming at V came to 4 bases and at J to 0 bases, leaving 11 bases not matched to a gene. Germline values: CDR1 SEHNR, CDR2 FQNEAQ (reference sequence). This CDR3 has 17 amino acids. In DNA form, the CDR3 reads TGTGCCAGCAGCTCTGGGCCCGGGACAGGACCCTCCTACGAGCAGTACTTC. Amino acids: CASSSGPGTGPSYEQYF.

Here the CDR3 reads CASSITLVGPDEQFF. The CDR3 DNA follows: TGTGCCAGTAGTATAACTCTAGTTGGTCCAGATGAGCAGTTCTTC. This chain uses TRBV19 with TRBJ2-1; D call uncertain. Germline CDR1 is LNHDA and CDR2 is SQIVND (reference sequence). The V end lost 2 bases, the J end lost 8 bases, and 16 bases lay between the germline ends. CDR3 length: 15 amino acids. Full variable domain (rest looked up from reference TRBV19 and TRBJ2-1): DGGITQSPKYLFRKEGQNVTLSCEQNLNHDAMYWYRQDPGQGLRLIYYSQIVNDFQKGDIAEGYSVSREKKESFPLTVTSAQKNPTAFYLCASSITLVGPDEQFFGPGTRLTVL.

The chain couples TRBV28 to TRBJ1-1; TRBD1 matches at 11 bases. CDR1 is MDHEN and CDR2 is SYDVKM in the germline V gene. V shed 6 bases, J shed 0 bases, and the junction held 6 bases outside the gene matches. The CDR3 runs to 16 residues. The CDR3 region is CASRPGTGGLNTEAFF. In DNA, the CDR3 is TGTGCCAGCAGACCCGGGACAGGGGGGTTGAACACTGAAGCTTTCTTT.

The genes are TRBV28 and TRBJ1-2, with D unresolved. This CDR3 comprises 10 residues. Germline values: CDR1 MDHEN, CDR2 SYDVKM. The germline V and J ends were trimmed by 10 bases and 8 bases, with 11 bases remaining between them. The CDR3, as DNA: TGTGCCACCTTCGGGGTGGGCTACACCTTC. It encodes CATFGVGYTF.

The chain employs TRBV5-4 and TRBJ1-1; D is perhaps TRBD1 (5 bases). The CDR3 consists of 13 residues. The V and J ends lost 0 bases and 7 bases respectively, with 10 bases between them. From germline, CDR1 is SGHNT and CDR2 YYREEE (reference sequence). The CDR3 region has the DNA TGTGCCAGCAGCTTGGAGAGAAGGGGTGAAGCTTTCTTT. Its protein is CASSLERRGEAFF.

This clone has a handful of counts. The chain uses TRBV13 and TRBJ2-3, with TRBD2 matching 9 bases. The CDR3 runs to 18 residues. After removal of 4 bases from V and 1 base from J, the junction contained 12 bases not matched to a gene. Germline loops: CDR1 PRHDT, CDR2 FYEKMQ (reference sequence). CDR3 DNA sequence: TGTGCCAGCAGCTCCAGAAGATTAGCGGGGGCAGGCACAGATACGCAGTATTTT. Amino acids: CASSSRRLAGAGTDTQYF.